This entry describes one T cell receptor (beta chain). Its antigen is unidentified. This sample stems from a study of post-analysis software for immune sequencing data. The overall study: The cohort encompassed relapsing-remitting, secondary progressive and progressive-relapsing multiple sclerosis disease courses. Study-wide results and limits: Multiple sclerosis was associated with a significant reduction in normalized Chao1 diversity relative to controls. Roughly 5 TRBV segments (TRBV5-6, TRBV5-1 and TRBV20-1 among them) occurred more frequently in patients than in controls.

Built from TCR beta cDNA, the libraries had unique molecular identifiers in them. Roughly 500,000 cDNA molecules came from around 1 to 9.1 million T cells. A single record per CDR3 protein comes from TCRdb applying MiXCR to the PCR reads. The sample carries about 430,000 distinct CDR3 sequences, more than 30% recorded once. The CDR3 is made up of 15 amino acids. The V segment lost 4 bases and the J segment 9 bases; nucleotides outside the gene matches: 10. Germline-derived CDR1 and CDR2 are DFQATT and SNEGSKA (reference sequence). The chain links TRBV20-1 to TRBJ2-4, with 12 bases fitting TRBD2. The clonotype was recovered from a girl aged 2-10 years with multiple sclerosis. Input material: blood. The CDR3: CSATGTSGFRSIQYF. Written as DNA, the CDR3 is TGCAGTGCTACCGGGACTAGCGGGTTTAGGAGCATTCAGTACTTC.